These T cell receptor beta chains were read from a single sample in a study of chemoradiotherapy in HPV16-positive cancers. Sequencing was performed with immunoSEQ multiplex PCR; in TCRdb, only in-frame clones are kept and a portion is missing. The top ten hold around 8.6% of the sample, which has over 8,500 clones, 74% seen once. This material was obtained from a patient who underwent chemoradiotherapy. The receptors originated from a human donor with HPV-associated anogenital cancer. CDR3s include the opening cysteine and the closing phenylalanine or tryptophan. Each record gives: J gene, CDR3 length, D gene, V gene, clone size, CDR3 protein, CDR3 DNA. A D gene is named only where the DNA matches it firmly. Size tells how often a clone was seen (once, few, many) or the class of an expanded clone, and some rows leave it out.

j_gene: TRBJ1-2; len: 14; d_gene: -; v_gene: TRBV2; abundance: -; CDR3aa: CASSESGGNYGYTF; CDR3nt: TGTGCCAGCAGTGAATCGGGGGGCAACTATGGCTACACCTTC
j_gene: TRBJ1-2; len: 15; d_gene: -; v_gene: TRBV5-1; abundance: -; CDR3aa: CASSSVQGSNYGYTF; CDR3nt: TGCGCCAGCAGCTCCGTACAGGGCTCCAACTATGGCTACACCTTC
j_gene: TRBJ1-5; len: 14; d_gene: -; v_gene: TRBV2; abundance: -; CDR3aa: CASSVAGWVQPQHF; CDR3nt: TGTGCCAGCAGTGTCGCAGGGTGGGTTCAGCCCCAGCATTTT
j_gene: TRBJ1-3; len: 13; d_gene: -; v_gene: TRBV15; abundance: -; CDR3aa: CATSRGAGNTIYF; CDR3nt: TGTGCCACCAGCAGGGGGGCTGGAAACACCATATATTTT
j_gene: TRBJ2-1; len: 13; d_gene: -; v_gene: TRBV28; abundance: -; CDR3aa: CASSNGQDNEQFF; CDR3nt: TGTGCCAGCAGTAACGGACAAGACAATGAGCAGTTCTTC
j_gene: TRBJ2-3; len: 14; d_gene: -; v_gene: TRBV6-4; abundance: -; CDR3aa: CASSDGGDSDTQYF; CDR3nt: TGTGCCAGCAGTGACGGCGGGGATTCGGATACGCAGTATTTT
j_gene: TRBJ2-3; len: 16; d_gene: -; v_gene: TRBV4-2; abundance: -; CDR3aa: CASSQGGRDGTDTQYF; CDR3nt: TGTGCCAGCAGCCAAGGTGGGCGGGACGGAACAGATACGCAGTATTTT
j_gene: TRBJ1-4; len: 14; d_gene: TRBD1; v_gene: TRBV19; abundance: once; CDR3aa: CASSWDRLNEKLFF; CDR3nt: TGTGCCAGTAGCTGGGACAGGCTTAATGAAAAACTGTTTTTT
j_gene: TRBJ1-2; len: 12; d_gene: -; v_gene: TRBV19; abundance: -; CDR3aa: CASSAGGRSYTF; CDR3nt: TGTGCCAGTTCAGCGGGGGGTCGAAGCTACACCTTC
j_gene: TRBJ2-6; len: 15; d_gene: TRBD2; v_gene: TRBV6-5; abundance: few; CDR3aa: CASRGGVSGANVLTF; CDR3nt: TGTGCCAGCAGGGGAGGGGTCTCTGGGGCCAACGTCCTGACTTTC
j_gene: TRBJ2-1; len: 15; d_gene: TRBD2; v_gene: TRBV28; abundance: -; CDR3aa: CASSLVSGRINEQFF; CDR3nt: TGTGCCAGCAGTTTAGTTAGCGGGAGGATCAATGAGCAGTTCTTC
j_gene: TRBJ2-6; len: 15; d_gene: -; v_gene: TRBV10-1; abundance: -; CDR3aa: CASSGGGPGANVLTF; CDR3nt: TGCGCCAGCAGTGGTGGTGGACCTGGGGCCAACGTCCTGACTTTC
j_gene: TRBJ1-1; len: 13; d_gene: -; v_gene: TRBV28; abundance: once; CDR3aa: CASSPLGQLEAFF; CDR3nt: TGTGCCAGCAGCCCCCTCGGACAGCTTGAAGCTTTCTTT
j_gene: TRBJ2-7; len: 14; d_gene: TRBD1; v_gene: TRBV4-1; abundance: -; CDR3aa: CASSRWGQTYEQYF; CDR3nt: TGCGCCAGCAGCCGTTGGGGACAGACCTACGAGCAGTACTTC
j_gene: TRBJ2-5; len: 14; d_gene: TRBD2; v_gene: TRBV30; abundance: -; CDR3aa: CAWSPTSIGATQYF; CDR3nt: TGTGCCTGGAGCCCGACTAGCATAGGAGCGACCCAGTACTTC
j_gene: TRBJ1-5; len: 14; d_gene: -; v_gene: TRBV7-9; abundance: -; CDR3aa: CASSLEGAKQPQHF; CDR3nt: TGTGCCAGCAGCTTAGAAGGGGCCAAGCAGCCCCAGCATTTT
j_gene: TRBJ2-1; len: 16; d_gene: -; v_gene: TRBV27; abundance: few; CDR3aa: CASRLTPTWGYNEQFF; CDR3nt: TGTGCCAGCAGGCTAACACCGACCTGGGGGTACAATGAGCAGTTCTTC
j_gene: TRBJ1-2; len: 13; d_gene: -; v_gene: TRBV6-1; abundance: -; CDR3aa: CASRQETNYGYTF; CDR3nt: TGTGCCAGCAGACAAGAAACTAACTATGGCTACACCTTC
j_gene: TRBJ2-1; len: 13; d_gene: -; v_gene: TRBV10-3; abundance: few; CDR3aa: CAISEPSDNEQFF; CDR3nt: TGTGCCATCAGTGAGCCGAGCGACAATGAGCAGTTCTTC
j_gene: TRBJ1-6; len: 16; d_gene: -; v_gene: TRBV15; abundance: -; CDR3aa: CATSRDSEIYNSPLHF; CDR3nt: TGTGCCACCAGCAGAGATTCAGAAATCTATAATTCACCCCTCCACTTT
j_gene: TRBJ1-3; len: 17; d_gene: -; v_gene: TRBV16; abundance: -; CDR3aa: CASSVSVGGTPGNTIYF; CDR3nt: TGTGCCAGCAGCGTTTCAGTAGGAGGGACCCCAGGAAACACCATATATTTT
j_gene: TRBJ1-1; len: 13; d_gene: -; v_gene: TRBV6-4; abundance: few; CDR3aa: CASSDSDSTEAFF; CDR3nt: TGTGCCAGCAGTGACTCGGACAGCACTGAAGCTTTCTTT
j_gene: TRBJ2-7; len: 14; d_gene: -; v_gene: TRBV25-1; abundance: -; CDR3aa: CASSDPGPTDEQYF; CDR3nt: TGTGCCAGCAGTGACCCCGGCCCGACGGACGAGCAGTACTTC
j_gene: TRBJ2-7; len: 14; d_gene: TRBD2; v_gene: TRBV19; abundance: -; CDR3aa: CAGRERAASYEQYF; CDR3nt: TGTGCCGGGCGGGAGCGCGCGGCTTCTTACGAGCAGTACTTC
j_gene: TRBJ2-4; len: 16; d_gene: TRBD2; v_gene: TRBV5-8; abundance: -; CDR3aa: CASSLGLAGPKNIQYF; CDR3nt: TGTGCCAGCAGCTTGGGGCTAGCGGGTCCCAAAAACATTCAGTACTTC
j_gene: TRBJ2-1; len: 17; d_gene: -; v_gene: TRBV14; abundance: -; CDR3aa: CASSQMIGVDEYNEQFF; CDR3nt: TGTGCCAGCAGCCAAATGATCGGAGTGGACGAGTACAATGAGCAGTTCTTC
j_gene: TRBJ2-5; len: 18; d_gene: TRBD1; v_gene: TRBV25-1; abundance: -; CDR3aa: CASSETPDRDRERETQYF; CDR3nt: TGTGCCAGCAGTGAGACACCGGACCGGGACAGGGAAAGGGAGACCCAGTACTTC
j_gene: TRBJ2-2; len: 14; d_gene: -; v_gene: TRBV6-6; abundance: -; CDR3aa: CASSYRDRTGELFF; CDR3nt: TGTGCCAGCAGTTACCGGGACCGGACCGGGGAGCTGTTTTTT
j_gene: TRBJ2-7; len: 12; d_gene: -; v_gene: TRBV28; abundance: -; CDR3aa: CASLLILGEQYF; CDR3nt: TGTGCCAGCCTTTTAATATTGGGCGAGCAGTACTTC
j_gene: TRBJ1-2; len: 13; d_gene: -; v_gene: TRBV5-1; abundance: -; CDR3aa: CASSLEGGYGYTF; CDR3nt: TGCGCCAGCAGCTTGGAAGGGGGCTATGGCTACACCTTC
j_gene: TRBJ2-1; len: 11; d_gene: -; v_gene: TRBV29-1; abundance: -; CDR3aa: CSVGSDNEQFF; CDR3nt: TGCAGCGTTGGTAGTGACAATGAGCAGTTCTTC
j_gene: TRBJ2-1; len: 15; d_gene: TRBD2; v_gene: TRBV2; abundance: -; CDR3aa: CASSVSAGVSNEQFF; CDR3nt: TGTGCCAGCAGTGTTTCAGCGGGAGTGTCGAATGAGCAGTTCTTC
j_gene: TRBJ1-1; len: 11; d_gene: -; v_gene: TRBV19; abundance: -; CDR3aa: CASSMGADAFF; CDR3nt: TGTGCCAGTAGTATGGGGGCAGACGCTTTCTTT
j_gene: TRBJ1-1; len: 14; d_gene: -; v_gene: TRBV28; abundance: -; CDR3aa: CASSFLGGDTEAFF; CDR3nt: TGTGCCAGCAGTTTTCTTGGGGGAGATACTGAAGCTTTCTTT
j_gene: TRBJ2-3; len: 15; d_gene: TRBD2; v_gene: TRBV23-1; abundance: few; CDR3aa: CASSSGRGWTDTQYF; CDR3nt: TGCGCCAGCAGCTCCGGGAGGGGCTGGACAGATACGCAGTATTTT
j_gene: TRBJ1-3; len: 15; d_gene: TRBD1; v_gene: TRBV6-6; abundance: few; CDR3aa: CASSPGTESGNTIYF; CDR3nt: TGTGCCAGCAGTCCAGGGACAGAGTCTGGAAACACCATATATTTT
j_gene: TRBJ1-1; len: 15; d_gene: TRBD1; v_gene: TRBV27; abundance: -; CDR3aa: CASSTDRGMNTEAFF; CDR3nt: TGTGCCAGCAGTACCGACAGGGGAATGAACACTGAAGCTTTCTTT
j_gene: TRBJ2-1; len: 15; d_gene: -; v_gene: TRBV11-2; abundance: -; CDR3aa: CASSRQVRVDNEQFF; CDR3nt: TGTGCCAGCAGCCGCCAGGTCAGGGTCGACAATGAGCAGTTCTTC
j_gene: TRBJ2-7; len: 15; d_gene: -; v_gene: TRBV29-1; abundance: -; CDR3aa: CSVIVPGSYSYEQYF; CDR3nt: TGCAGCGTTATAGTTCCAGGCAGCTACTCCTACGAGCAGTACTTC
j_gene: TRBJ2-1; len: 14; d_gene: -; v_gene: TRBV6-1; abundance: -; CDR3aa: CASSELARTGSEFF; CDR3nt: TGTGCCAGCAGTGAATTGGCCAGGACGGGGAGTGAGTTCTTC
j_gene: TRBJ1-2; len: 16; d_gene: TRBD1; v_gene: TRBV4-1; abundance: -; CDR3aa: CASSQLPGTGGGGYTF; CDR3nt: TGCGCCAGCAGCCAATTACCCGGGACAGGGGGCGGTGGCTACACCTTC
j_gene: TRBJ2-7; len: 13; d_gene: -; v_gene: TRBV19; abundance: -; CDR3aa: CASSISTGYEQYF; CDR3nt: TGTGCCAGTAGTATTTCGACGGGTTACGAGCAGTACTTC
j_gene: TRBJ2-7; len: 14; d_gene: TRBD1; v_gene: TRBV27; abundance: -; CDR3aa: CASSTSDRGYEQYF; CDR3nt: TGTGCCAGCAGTACCTCGGACAGGGGATACGAGCAGTACTTC
j_gene: TRBJ2-1; len: 15; d_gene: TRBD2; v_gene: TRBV2; abundance: -; CDR3aa: CASRGTSGRRDEQFF; CDR3nt: TGTGCCAGCAGGGGGACTAGCGGGAGACGAGATGAGCAGTTCTTC
j_gene: TRBJ1-5; len: 13; d_gene: TRBD1; v_gene: TRBV28; abundance: -; CDR3aa: CASRGRTGRPQHF; CDR3nt: TGTGCCAGCAGGGGAAGGACAGGTCGGCCCCAGCATTTT
j_gene: TRBJ2-1; len: 14; d_gene: -; v_gene: TRBV14; abundance: -; CDR3aa: CASSQREFWNEQFF; CDR3nt: TGTGCCAGCAGCCAACGGGAATTTTGGAATGAGCAGTTCTTC
j_gene: TRBJ2-1; len: 13; d_gene: -; v_gene: TRBV6-1; abundance: -; CDR3aa: CASSEGTPREQFF; CDR3nt: TGTGCCAGCAGTGAAGGGACCCCCAGGGAGCAGTTCTTC
j_gene: TRBJ2-1; len: 15; d_gene: -; v_gene: TRBV5-1; abundance: few; CDR3aa: CASSLNGGLEDEQFF; CDR3nt: TGCGCCAGCAGCTTAAATGGGGGTTTGGAGGATGAGCAGTTCTTC
j_gene: TRBJ2-3; len: 15; d_gene: TRBD2; v_gene: TRBV4-2; abundance: few; CDR3aa: CASSQGEGSTDTQYF; CDR3nt: TGTGCCAGCAGCCAAGGGGAGGGGAGTACAGATACGCAGTATTTT
j_gene: TRBJ1-5; len: 15; d_gene: TRBD1; v_gene: TRBV6-1; abundance: -; CDR3aa: CASRNRDRGDQPQHF; CDR3nt: TGTGCCAGCAGGAACCGGGACAGGGGGGATCAGCCCCAGCATTTT
j_gene: TRBJ1-2; len: 16; d_gene: -; v_gene: TRBV28; abundance: few; CDR3aa: CASSSSSGARNYGYTF; CDR3nt: TGTGCCAGCAGTTCGAGCTCAGGGGCAAGAAACTATGGCTACACCTTC
j_gene: TRBJ2-1; len: 15; d_gene: -; v_gene: TRBV21-1; abundance: -; CDR3aa: CASSGLAGAYNEQFF; CDR3nt: TGTGCCAGCAGCGGACTAGCGGGAGCCTACAATGAGCAGTTCTTC
j_gene: TRBJ1-2; len: 14; d_gene: -; v_gene: TRBV5-4; abundance: -; CDR3aa: CASSLASANYGYTF; CDR3nt: TGTGCCAGCAGCTTGGCCTCAGCAAACTATGGCTACACCTTC
j_gene: TRBJ2-1; len: 23; d_gene: TRBD1; v_gene: TRBV9; abundance: -; CDR3aa: CASSVVKGAVVEGGGQGYNEQFF; CDR3nt: TGTGCCAGCAGCGTAGTTAAGGGCGCGGTAGTTGAGGGAGGGGGACAGGGATACAATGAGCAGTTCTTC
j_gene: TRBJ1-2; len: 14; d_gene: -; v_gene: TRBV6-5; abundance: -; CDR3aa: CASSPSRKTYGYTF; CDR3nt: TGTGCCAGCAGTCCAAGTAGAAAGACCTATGGCTACACCTTC
j_gene: TRBJ1-5; len: 12; d_gene: -; v_gene: TRBV7-9; abundance: few; CDR3aa: CASSLSGGPQHF; CDR3nt: TGTGCCAGCAGCTTATCAGGAGGGCCCCAGCATTTT
j_gene: TRBJ2-4; len: 16; d_gene: TRBD1; v_gene: TRBV19; abundance: -; CDR3aa: CASSMGTGAGKNIQYF; CDR3nt: TGTGCCAGTAGTATGGGGACAGGGGCTGGCAAAAACATTCAGTACTTC
j_gene: TRBJ2-7; len: 12; d_gene: -; v_gene: TRBV7-2; abundance: few; CDR3aa: CASTNSGYEQYF; CDR3nt: TGTGCCAGCACCAATTCGGGCTACGAGCAGTACTTC
j_gene: TRBJ1-5; len: 14; d_gene: -; v_gene: TRBV4-1; abundance: -; CDR3aa: CASSGAGALQPQHF; CDR3nt: TGCGCCAGCAGCGGCGCAGGGGCATTGCAGCCCCAGCATTTT